These 7 T cell receptor beta chains came from one sample sequenced in a study of shared clonotypes between healthy human individuals. CD8 cells regarded as naive lacked CD45RO, were positively chosen for CCR7, and omitted terminally differentiated effector memory CD45RA+ cells. Using immunoSEQ multiplex PCR, the repertoire was profiled, and TCRdb retains in-frame clones only, with some absent. Of roughly 2 million clones in the sample, approximately 94% are singletons; the top ten hold about 1.1%. The sequenced sample was naive CD8+ T cells sorted from blood. The receptor set was obtained from a man aged 18 to 35 in good health.

The chain couples TRBV4-3 to TRBJ1-3; D not resolved. The CDR3 contains 16 residues. V lost 0 bases and J 4 bases, leaving 13 bases between the germline ends. Germline values: CDR1 LGHNA, CDR2 YSLEER. The CDR3 spells CASSQDHPADGNTIYF. In DNA, the CDR3 is TGCGCCAGCAGCCAAGATCACCCGGCGGACGGAAACACCATATATTTT.

The chain is built from TRBV2 and TRBJ2-1; weak D call: TRBD2 (6 bases). V lost 4 bases, J lost 3 bases, and 13 bases lay in between. The germline gives CDR1 SNHLY, CDR2 FYNNEI. The CDR3 is 15 amino acids. The CDR3 DNA reads as TGTGCCAGCAGTGTGGGGCGGGGACGCTACAATGAGCAGTTCTTC. Protein: CASSVGRGRYNEQFF.

This chain connects TRBV2 to TRBJ2-2; tentative D call: TRBD2 (5 bases). There are 13 residues in the CDR3. The germline V gene has CDR1 SNHLY and CDR2 FYNNEI. Trimming took 7 bases from V and 5 from J, leaving 11 bases between them. Here the CDR3 reads CASTNRGTGELFF. DNA of the CDR3: TGTGCCAGCACCAACCGAGGGACCGGGGAGCTGTTTTTT.

The chain joins TRBV10-3 to TRBJ2-1, with D perhaps matching TRBD2 (5 bases). V dropped 11 bases and J dropped 4 bases, with 18 bases sitting between them. Germline V gene data show CDR1 as ENHRY and CDR2 as SYGVKD. The CDR3 spans 14 residues. The CDR3 is CALSPGGGYNEQFF. DNA of the CDR3: TGTGCCTTGTCCCCCGGAGGCGGGTACAATGAGCAGTTCTTC.

This chain uses TRBV19 with TRBJ1-1; 9 bases match TRBD1. V lost 8 bases and J lost 2; bases outside the gene matches: 9. Looked up from germline, CDR1 is LNHDA and CDR2 is SQIVND (reference sequence). The CDR3 length is 15 residues. The CDR3 loop reads CASSFSDRGNTEAFF. Written as DNA, the CDR3 is TGTGCCAGTTCCTTTTCGGACAGGGGAAACACTGAAGCTTTCTTT.

The chain uses TRBV9 and TRBJ2-7; tentatively, D is TRBD2 (5 bases). CDR3 size: 12 residues. V was clipped by 4 bases and J by 5 bases, with 10 bases between them. Germline CDR1 is SGDLS and CDR2 is YYNGEE. In DNA, the CDR3 is TGTGCCAGCAGCCCACTAGACGACGAGCAGTACTTC. It translates to CASSPLDDEQYF. Based on the CDR3 plus reference TRBV9 and TRBJ2-7, the full variable domain is DSGVTQTPKHLITATGQRVTLRCSPRSGDLSVYWYQQSLDQGLQFLIQYYNGEERAKGNILERFSAQQFPDLHSELNLSSLELGDSALYFCASSPLDDEQYFGPGTRLTVT.

Concerning this clone itself: A read error may produce the germline difference seen at one junction end. This chain links TRBV6-5 with TRBJ1-3, with TRBD1 as a possible D gene (6 bases). The germline V gene encodes CDR1 MNHEY and CDR2 SVGAGI. The CDR3 extends over 15 amino acids. The CDR3 region has the DNA TGTGCCAGCAGTTACCGCCAGGGGCCCAAAAACACCTTATATTTT. It translates to CASSYRQGPKNTLYF.